This entry is about one TCR beta chain. This sample is drawn from a study of blood T cells in healthy people across ages. Alongside a J-beta primer mix, a sample-barcoded 5' primer served in a second PCR lasting about 7 to 11 cycles. TCRdb itself ran the 5' RACE reads through MiXCR, one entry per CDR3 protein. The repertoire holds 950,000 to 1,200,000 distinct CDR3 sequences, with roughly two fifths as singletons. Trimming took off 1 base at V and 4 bases at J, with 10 bases between the two ends. There are 14 residues in the CDR3. In germline, CDR1 is SGHTA, CDR2 FQGNSA. This chain joins TRBV7-2 and TRBJ1-1, with D perhaps matching TRBD1 (5 bases). The receptor's source is a man aged 18 to 30 in good health. The sample was blood. For the CDR3, the DNA is TGTGCCAGCAGCTTAGGAGGGGTTTTCACTGAAGCTTTCTTT. Translated, it gives CASSLGGVFTEAFF.